Following are 25 T cell receptor beta chains from one sample sequenced in a study of vaccination effects on CD4 cells after COVID-19. The ViraFEST assay expanded antigen-specific CD4+ T cells with viral peptide pools before sequencing. Isolating CD4+ T cells followed about 10 days of culture. Produced via immunoSEQ multiplex PCR; TCRdb's table is partial and in-frame only. The data contain tens of thousands of clones, approximately 74% of them singletons. No antigen has been assigned to these receptors. The material sequenced was CD4+ T cells from PBMCs cultured with HCoV-229E spike peptides, taken before COVID-19 vaccination. Receptors were obtained from a human donor who received a COVID-19 vaccine.

The rearrangement links TRBV28 to TRBJ1-5; no definite D call. Trimming left V 3 bases short and J 6 bases short, with 9 bases between. Germline loops: CDR1 MDHEN, CDR2 SYDVKM. The CDR3 is 13 residues long. The CDR3 is CASSLPVGQPQHF. The CDR3 nucleotides are TGTGCCAGCAGTTTGCCCGTGGGTCAGCCCCAGCATTTT.

This clone was picked up a small number of times. The V gene is TRBV7-2, the J gene TRBJ1-1; TRBD1 matches at 7 bases. Germline V CDR1 and CDR2: SGHTA, FQGNSA. The CDR3 is 15 amino acids. The junction had 10 bases not matched to a gene; V was cut back by 5 bases and J by 4 bases. CDR3 DNA: TGTGCCAGCAGCCCCTCGACAGGGCTGTCCACTGAAGCTTTCTTT. This sequence encodes CASSPSTGLSTEAFF. The variable domain in full, with the rest retrieved from reference TRBV7-2 and TRBJ1-1, is GAGVSQSPSNKVTEKGKDVELRCDPISGHTALYWYRQSLGQGLEFLIYFQGNSAPDKSGLPSDRFSAERTGGSVSTLTIQRTQQEDSAVYLCASSPSTGLSTEAFFGQGTRLTVV.

This clone was found a few times. V is TRBV5-1 and J is TRBJ1-2, with TRBD1 matching 8 bases. The CDR3 has 17 residues. Germline V gene sequence: CDR1 SGHRS, CDR2 YFSETQ. Losses at the gene ends were 5 bases for V and 4 bases for J; bases not matched to a gene: 16. CDR3 coding DNA: TGCGCCAGCAGTCTTCAATCAGGGGGCACCGAGGGCTATGGCTACACCTTC. Amino acids: CASSLQSGGTEGYGYTF.

The genes are TRBV10-1 and TRBJ2-1; 8 bases map to TRBD1. Trimming cost V 5 bases and J 5 bases; bases outside gene matches: 8. The germline CDR1 and CDR2 sequences are WNHNN and SYGVQD (reference sequence). The CDR3 contains 15 residues. Here the CDR3 DNA reads TGCGCCAGCAGTCTCGACAGGGGATGGGACAATGAGCAGTTCTTC. Translated: CASSLDRGWDNEQFF.

The chain links TRBV10-2 to TRBJ1-5, with D maybe TRBD1 (6 bases). Trimming took 0 bases from V and 4 from J, leaving 10 bases between them. From germline, CDR1 is WSHSY and CDR2 SAAADI. The CDR3 covers 15 residues. CDR3: CASSESTGLNQPQHF. The CDR3 DNA sequence: TGCGCCAGCAGTGAGTCGACAGGACTAAATCAGCCCCAGCATTTT.

This chain connects TRBV19 to TRBJ2-2; D gene unclear. CDR1 is LNHDA and CDR2 is SQIVND in the germline V gene (reference sequence). The V and J ends lost 5 bases and 0 bases respectively, with 10 bases between them. There are 15 residues in the CDR3. The CDR3 here is CASSRIESNTGELFF. CDR3 DNA sequence: TGTGCCAGTAGTCGGATTGAATCGAACACCGGGGAGCTGTTTTTT.

V and J are TRBV5-5 and TRBJ1-5; D remains ambiguous. The CDR3 totals 15 residues. Trimming pared 0 bases from V and 3 bases from J, leaving 10 bases between. Germline CDR1 SGHKS, CDR2 YYEKEE (reference sequence). The DNA of the CDR3 is TGTGCCAGCAGCTTGGCAGTTACGTCCAATCAGCCCCAGCATTTT. As protein: CASSLAVTSNQPQHF.

This sequence joins TRBV15 and TRBJ1-1; 7 nucleotides line up with TRBD1. J gave up 6 bases and V 3 bases, and 10 bases lay outside the gene matches. Germline V lookup: CDR1 LNHNV, CDR2 YYDKDF (reference sequence). CDR3 length: 15 residues. This chain's CDR3 is CATSRGDSAGAEAFF. CDR3 DNA sequence: TGTGCCACCAGCAGGGGGGACAGCGCTGGCGCTGAAGCTTTCTTT.

The chain employs TRBV27 and TRBJ1-2, with 11 bases aligning to TRBD1. Germline CDR1 reads MNHEY; CDR2 reads SMNVEV (reference sequence). Trimming took 6 bases from V and 5 from J; bases not matched to a gene: 5. The CDR3 runs to 14 residues. CDR3 sequence reads: CASSGQGAFYGYTF. In nucleotides, the CDR3 is TGTGCCAGCAGCGGACAGGGGGCATTTTATGGCTACACCTTC.

This clone occurred once. This chain uses TRBV6-1 with TRBJ2-1; unclear D gene. Deletions cut 2 bases from V and 10 bases from J, with 6 bases between. CDR1 is MNHNS, CDR2 SASEGT, per germline. The CDR3 loop spans 11 amino acids. This chain's CDR3 is CASSESYEQFF. DNA of the CDR3: TGTGCCAGCAGTGAAAGCTACGAGCAGTTCTTC.

This clone is a singleton in its sample. This rearrangement joins TRBV7-2 to TRBJ2-3, with TRBD2 matching over 7 bases. This CDR3 spans 16 amino acids. The ends lost 5 bases at V and 4 bases at J; junction bases unmatched: 12. The V gene's germline CDR1 is SGHTA and CDR2 FQGNSA. DNA of the CDR3: TGTGCCAGCAGCCTCGGCTGGGGACTAAGCCCAGATACGCAGTATTTT. Translating it yields CASSLGWGLSPDTQYF.

This rearrangement joins TRBV7-2 to TRBJ1-2; the D is unclear. Trimming shortened V by 5 bases and J by 8 bases, and 15 bases separated the two germline ends. CDR3 length: 13 residues. Germline CDR1 and CDR2: SGHTA and FQGNSA. The DNA for the CDR3 is TGTGCCAGCAGCCGCAGAGGCGGGTCCGGCTACACCTTC. This gives the protein CASSRRGGSGYTF.

This sequence joins TRBV3-1 (or the pseudogene TRBV3-2) and TRBJ1-1, with D unresolved. V gave up 4 bases and J gave up 0 bases, with 9 bases separating them. Germline lookup yields CDR1 LGHDT and CDR2 YNNKEL (reference sequence). The length of the CDR3 is 14 residues. The CDR3 DNA sequence: TGTGCCAGCAGCCTTAGGAGCGTGAACACTGAAGCTTTCTTT. It codes for CASSLRSVNTEAFF.

This sequence joins TRBV2 and TRBJ2-1; D is possibly TRBD1 (6 bases). This CDR3 is 15 amino acids long. Per the germline V gene, CDR1 is SNHLY and CDR2 is FYNNEI. Trimming stripped 6 bases from V and 5 bases from J, with 17 bases between. CDR3 sequence (DNA): TGTGCCAGCAGAAAACAGGGAATTCAGGACAATGAGCAGTTCTTC. This codes for CASRKQGIQDNEQFF.

This chain's CDR3 is CASSSTSGGSNEQFF. In DNA form, the CDR3 reads TGTGCCAGCAGCTCGACTAGCGGGGGGTCAAATGAGCAGTTCTTC. The genes are TRBV7-3 and TRBJ2-1; TRBD2 matches at 13 bases. Looked up from germline, CDR1 is SGHTA and CDR2 is FQGTGA. This CDR3 is 15 amino acids long. V lost 4 bases, J lost 7 bases, and 4 bases stayed unmatched.

The chain links TRBV29-1 to TRBJ2-5; possibly TRBD1 for D (5 bases). Trimming shortened V by 1 base and J by 5 bases, and 14 bases separated the two germline ends. Germline V gene data show CDR1 as SQVTM and CDR2 as ANQGSEA. The CDR3 length is 14 residues. CDR3 bases: TGCAGCGTTGAAGCCCCGTTAGGGGCCGAGACCCAGTACTTC. Amino acid sequence: CSVEAPLGAETQYF.

This rearrangement joins TRBV6-5 to TRBJ1-5; D ambiguous. The germline V gene has CDR1 MNHEY and CDR2 SVGAGI. The V gene lost 0 bases and the J gene lost 2 bases, with 8 bases spanning the gap. The CDR3 extends over 15 amino acids. This chain's CDR3 is CASSYSRAGNQPQHF. As DNA, the CDR3 is TGTGCCAGCAGTTACTCTAGGGCTGGCAATCAGCCCCAGCATTTT.

The chain has TRBV6-4 and TRBJ2-3; TRBD2 aligns across 10 bases. The germline CDR1 and CDR2 sequences are MRHNA and SNTAGT. After removal of 2 bases from V and 2 bases from J, the junction contained 10 bases not matched to a gene. There are 18 residues in the CDR3. CDR3 DNA: TGTGCCAGCAGTGACACCCTCCTAGCGGGGGCTTCCACAGATACGCAGTATTTT. Translating it yields CASSDTLLAGASTDTQYF.

The J gene is TRBJ2-3, the V gene TRBV18; D possibly corresponds to TRBD1 (6 bases). Per the germline V gene, CDR1 is KGHSH and CDR2 is LQKENI. The germline V and J ends were trimmed by 0 bases and 8 bases, with 12 bases remaining between them. The CDR3 spans 14 residues. The CDR3 DNA is TGTGCCAGCTCACCACCGGCACAACAGGGTACGCAGTATTTT. Amino acid sequence: CASSPPAQQGTQYF.

This clone has only a few counts. This chain connects TRBV18 to TRBJ1-2; no clear D. The germline V gene encodes CDR1 KGHSH and CDR2 LQKENI. Trimming left V 1 base short and J 7 bases short, with 16 bases between. The CDR3 has 15 amino acids. The CDR3 DNA is TGTGCCAGCTCACCACTTGACGGCGGGTCTGGTGGCTACACCTTC. Translation gives CASSPLDGGSGGYTF.

J is TRBJ2-2 and V is TRBV6-2 or TRBV6-3; 12 nucleotides align to TRBD2. Germline CDR1 reads MNHEY; CDR2 reads SVGEGT. After removal of 6 bases from V and 0 bases from J, the junction contained 5 bases not matched to a gene. This CDR3 is built from 17 residues. As DNA, the CDR3 is TGTGCCAGCAGCCTAAGACTAGCGGGGGCGAACACCGGGGAGCTGTTTTTT. Translated, it gives CASSLRLAGANTGELFF.

This clone was observed a few times. The V gene is TRBV7-3, the J gene TRBJ2-3; TRBD2 matches 8 bases. Germline V gene lookup returns CDR1 SGHTA and CDR2 FQGTGA. This CDR3 is 13 amino acids long. Trimming at V came to 6 bases and at J to 4 bases, leaving 3 bases not matched to a gene. The CDR3 loop is CASSAGGPDTQYF. Here the CDR3 DNA reads TGTGCCAGCAGTGCGGGGGGCCCAGATACGCAGTATTTT.

This clone was counted once. The chain couples TRBV3-1 (or the pseudogene TRBV3-2) to TRBJ1-3; unclear D gene. This CDR3 has 13 residues. The germline CDR1 and CDR2 sequences are LGHDT and YNNKEL (reference sequence). Trimming stripped 2 bases from V and 2 bases from J, with 4 bases between. The CDR3 sequence is CASSQTAGNTIYF. In DNA, the CDR3 is TGTGCCAGCAGCCAAACTGCTGGAAACACCATATATTTT.

V gene TRBV3-1 (or the pseudogene TRBV3-2) combines with J gene TRBJ1-5, with D hard to call. The ends were cut back, 4 bases at V and 3 bases at J, with 13 bases in the middle. The germline V gene encodes CDR1 LGHDT and CDR2 YNNKEL (reference sequence). This CDR3 comprises 15 residues. CDR3 coding DNA: TGTGCCAGCAGCCCCAAGCGAGGAGACAATCAGCCCCAGCATTTT. Its protein is CASSPKRGDNQPQHF.

The V and J genes are TRBV6-2 or TRBV6-3 and TRBJ2-3; 9 bases fit TRBD1. CDR1 MNHEY and CDR2 SVGEGT come from the germline V gene. The CDR3 loop spans 16 amino acids. With V trimmed by 5 bases and J by 2 bases, 8 bases remained unmatched. The CDR3 sequence: CASSTAGTGSTDTQYF. The CDR3, as DNA: TGTGCCAGCAGTACTGCCGGGACAGGGTCCACAGATACGCAGTATTTT.